This passage covers 32 T cell receptor beta chains from one sample sequenced in a study of chronic HIV infection and antiretroviral therapy. TCRdb re-called the 5' RACE reads through MiXCR, storing one row per CDR3 protein. Here the sample spans roughly 48,000 distinct CDR3 sequences, about 20% being singletons. Sequenced material: peripheral blood. Source of these receptors: an adult who had HIV and had not received antiretroviral therapy, or was an uninfected healthy control (not recorded which).

This clonotype has a handful of counts. J is TRBJ1-6 and V is TRBV28, with D maybe TRBD1 (5 bases). The CDR3 sequence is 13 residues long. V was pared by 8 bases and J by 7 bases, with 12 bases between. Germline assignment: CDR1 MDHEN and CDR2 SYDVKM. Here the CDR3 DNA reads TGTGCCAGCTATGACAGCCTGAATTCACCCCTCCACTTT. It specifies CASYDSLNSPLHF.

The chain couples TRBV28 to TRBJ1-5; D unclear. Germline V gene sequence: CDR1 MDHEN, CDR2 SYDVKM. The V end was cut by 2 bases, the J end by 1 base, with 9 bases between. This CDR3 spans 15 amino acids. The CDR3 sequence: CASSLEGDSNQPQHF. The CDR3 nucleotides are TGTGCCAGCAGTTTAGAGGGAGACAGCAATCAGCCCCAGCATTTT.

This clonotype was counted a few times. This rearrangement joins TRBV27 to TRBJ1-1; D is undetermined. V lost 1 base and J 3 bases, leaving 21 bases between the germline ends. The CDR3 is 18 residues long. Germline CDR1 MNHEY, CDR2 SMNVEV (reference sequence). This CDR3 reads CASSLLRANRVEDTEAFF. CDR3 in DNA: TGTGCCAGCAGTTTATTAAGGGCGAATAGGGTTGAAGACACTGAAGCTTTCTTT.

The rearrangement uses TRBV11-2 and TRBJ1-3; TRBD1 is a possible D gene (6 bases). The CDR3 is 15 residues long. Germline CDR1 and CDR2: SGHAT and FQNNGV. Trimming left V 5 bases short and J 1 base short, with 12 bases between. The CDR3 DNA is TGTGCCAGCAGCCGAAGGGGGGGATCTGGAAACACCATATATTTT. This sequence encodes CASSRRGGSGNTIYF.

The table lists this clonotype with a few counts. The chain is built from TRBV5-8 and TRBJ1-2; D is undetermined. V gave up 0 bases and J gave up 4 bases, with 4 bases separating them. The CDR3 contains 12 residues. Germline V gene lookup returns CDR1 SGHTS and CDR2 YDEGEE. The CDR3 DNA reads as TGTGCCAGCAGCTTGGGCGTCTATGGCTACACCTTC. Its protein is CASSLGVYGYTF.

The rearrangement links TRBV7-9 to TRBJ2-3; perhaps TRBD1 as D (6 bases). Deletions cut 8 bases from V and 1 base from J, with 13 bases between. CDR1 and CDR2 (germline): SEHNR, FQNEAQ (reference sequence). CDR3 length equals 14 residues. In DNA, the CDR3 is TGTGCCAGCGGACGACAGGAGGGCACAGATACGCAGTATTTT. It translates to CASGRQEGTDTQYF.

The V call is TRBV28, the J call TRBJ2-1; 7 bases agree with TRBD2. Germline-derived CDR1 and CDR2 are MDHEN and SYDVKM. Trimming cost V 2 bases and J 12 bases; bases outside gene matches: 13. This CDR3 comprises 15 residues. The chain's CDR3 is CASSLRSGQESWQFF. Here the CDR3 DNA reads TGTGCCAGCAGTTTACGTAGCGGGCAGGAGTCCTGGCAGTTCTTC.

This clonotype turned up a few times. The V and J genes are TRBV28 and TRBJ2-3; D perhaps matches TRBD2 (7 bases). Trimming left V 4 bases short and J 7 bases short, with 15 bases between. The CDR3 is 14 amino acids. Germline loops: CDR1 MDHEN, CDR2 SYDVKM. For the CDR3, the DNA is TGTGCCAGCAGTTACTCGGGGGGCCGTTATACGCAGTATTTT. Its translation: CASSYSGGRYTQYF.

The V gene is TRBV28, the J gene TRBJ1-3; D ambiguous. CDR1 is MDHEN and CDR2 is SYDVKM in the germline V gene. The CDR3 extends over 11 amino acids. V was clipped by 6 bases and J by 5 bases, with 5 bases between them. The CDR3 nucleotides are TGTGCCAGCAGCCCTCGAAACACCATATATTTT. This gives the protein CASSPRNTIYF.

The chain has TRBV4-1 and TRBJ1-1; D perhaps matches TRBD1 (5 bases). The CDR3 consists of 16 residues. Trimming cost V 4 bases and J 1 base, with 16 bases left between them. Germline V lookup: CDR1 MGHRA, CDR2 YSYEKL. The CDR3 sequence: CASSPLLQAQNTEAFF. The CDR3 nucleotides are TGCGCCAGCAGCCCCCTCCTACAGGCTCAGAACACTGAAGCTTTCTTT.

The V and J genes are TRBV7-3 and TRBJ2-5; 7 bases align to TRBD2. Trimming took 3 bases from V and 5 from J; bases not matched to a gene: 9. The length of the CDR3 is 15 residues. Germline values: CDR1 SGHTA, CDR2 FQGTGA. CDR3 protein: CASSLGRGEMETQYF. The CDR3 DNA is TGTGCCAGCAGCTTGGGCCGGGGGGAGATGGAGACCCAGTACTTC.

The chain employs TRBV5-1 and TRBJ1-1, with 8 bases identical to TRBD1. The CDR3 is 15 amino acids. CDR1 SGHRS and CDR2 YFSETQ come from the germline V gene. J lost 1 base, V lost 0 bases, and 2 bases had no gene match. The CDR3 bases are TGCGCCAGCAGCTTGGATGGACAGGGGAACACTGAAGCTTTCTTT. Translation gives CASSLDGQGNTEAFF.

The chain has TRBV10-3 and TRBJ2-5; a weak D match, TRBD2 (5 bases). The CDR3 length is 13 residues. The V end lost 4 bases, the J end lost 5 bases, and 11 bases lay between the germline ends. Germline-derived CDR1 and CDR2 are ENHRY and SYGVKD. The CDR3 region is CAISVRTRETQYF. The CDR3 DNA is TGTGCCATCAGTGTGAGGACTCGCGAGACCCAGTACTTC.

The chain employs TRBV11-1 and TRBJ2-5; 7 nucleotides line up with TRBD2. The CDR3 covers 13 residues. Germline V lookup: CDR1 SGHAT, CDR2 FQDESV (reference sequence). Unmatched junction bases numbered 3, after V lost 3 bases and J lost 5 bases. As DNA, the CDR3 is TGTGCCAGCAGCTTGGCGGGGGTGGAGACCCAGTACTTC. It specifies CASSLAGVETQYF.

The gene calls are TRBV5-4 and TRBJ2-7; 8 bases fit TRBD1. The CDR3 is 15 amino acids. The germline V gene has CDR1 SGHNT and CDR2 YYREEE (reference sequence). V dropped 0 bases and J dropped 4; count of bases not matched to a gene: 6. CDR3 sequence: CASSLGRGRSYEQYF. As DNA, the CDR3 is TGTGCCAGCAGCTTGGGCAGGGGGCGTTCATACGAGCAGTACTTC.

There are a few counts of this clonotype. The chain uses TRBV4-1 and TRBJ1-1, with unresolved D. V was clipped by 8 bases and J by 5 bases, with 18 bases between them. CDR3 length: 14 amino acids. CDR1 and CDR2 from the germline V gene are MGHRA and YSYEKL. CDR3 sequence (DNA): TGCGCCAGCGGTATTGGGAGTTTCGCGACTGAAGCTTTCTTT. This sequence encodes CASGIGSFATEAFF.

The chain uses TRBV5-1 and TRBJ2-3; tentative D call: TRBD2 (6 bases). V lost 3 bases to trimming and J lost 4 bases, with 12 bases between them. Per germline, CDR1 SGHRS and CDR2 YFSETQ. The CDR3 has 14 residues. CDR3 in DNA: TGCGCCAGCAGCTGGAGGGAAAGGTCAGATACGCAGTATTTT. Its translation is CASSWRERSDTQYF.

The chain combines TRBV28 with TRBJ2-1, with D maybe TRBD1 (7 bases). V lost 3 bases to trimming and J lost 6 bases, with 15 bases between them. The CDR3 sequence is 15 residues long. Germline loops: CDR1 MDHEN, CDR2 SYDVKM. In DNA, the CDR3 is TGTGCCAGCAGTTTGGTCTATCAGGGGGGCAATGAGCAGTTCTTC. This gives the protein CASSLVYQGGNEQFF.

This clonotype occurred a few times. This chain uses TRBV7-2 with TRBJ2-7; perhaps D is TRBD1 or TRBD2 (5 bases each). Germline V gene lookup returns CDR1 SGHTA and CDR2 FQGNSA. V was clipped by 5 bases and J by 1 base, with 21 bases between them. This CDR3 is 17 amino acids long. The CDR3 sequence: CASSLAGQGISSYEQYF. The CDR3 bases are TGTGCCAGCAGCCTGGCGGGCCAGGGAATCTCTTCCTACGAGCAGTACTTC.

In its sample, this clonotype was seen many times. The CDR3 region has the DNA TGCGCCAGCAGCTTGGTGGCGGGGCGAAGGACTGAAGCTTTCTTT. Translation gives CASSLVAGRRTEAFF. The chain has TRBV5-1 and TRBJ1-1; D is possibly TRBD1 (5 bases). With 0 bases removed from V and 5 bases from J, the gap between germline ends came to 14 bases. Germline values: CDR1 SGHRS, CDR2 YFSETQ. The CDR3 spans 15 residues. Complete variable domain (other parts from reference TRBV5-1 and TRBJ1-1): KAGVTQTPRYLIKTRGQQVTLSCSPISGHRSVSWYQQTPGQGLQFLFEYFSETQRNKGNFPGRFSGRQFSNSRSEMNVSTLELGDSALYLCASSLVAGRRTEAFFGQGTRLTVV.

This clonotype was detected ten times or more. The chain is built from TRBV12-3 or TRBV12-4 and TRBJ2-7; no clear D. The V end was cut by 8 bases, the J end by 3 bases, with 8 bases between. CDR3 length: 11 amino acids. The CDR3 loop is CASASGYEQYF. Here the CDR3 DNA reads TGTGCCAGCGCATCGGGCTACGAGCAGTACTTC.

This chain links TRBV29-1 with TRBJ1-1; TRBD1 is a possible D gene (5 bases). V shed 3 bases and J shed 5 bases, with 7 bases lying between them. The CDR3 extends over 11 amino acids. Germline lookup yields CDR1 SQVTM and CDR2 ANQGSEA. The chain's CDR3 is CSVEGVTEAFF. CDR3 nucleotide sequence: TGCAGCGTTGAGGGGGTTACTGAAGCTTTCTTT.

This clonotype was observed a few times. This chain connects TRBV7-9 to TRBJ1-2; the match to TRBD1 covers 9 bases. The germline V gene encodes CDR1 SEHNR and CDR2 FQNEAQ (reference sequence). The V and J ends lost 5 bases and 7 bases, in that order; junction bases with no gene match: 8. The CDR3 length is 14 residues. The DNA for the CDR3 is TGTGCCAGCAGCCCAAGGACAGGGGTAGTTGGCTACACCTTC. Translating it yields CASSPRTGVVGYTF. Complete variable domain (other parts from reference TRBV7-9 and TRBJ1-2): DTGVSQNPRHKITKRGQNVTFRCDPISEHNRLYWYRQTLGQGPEFLTYFQNEAQLEKSRLLSDRFSAERPKGSFSTLEIQRTEQGDSAMYLCASSPRTGVVGYTFGSGTRLTVV.

V gene TRBV11-2 combines with J gene TRBJ1-4; D perhaps matches TRBD1 (6 bases). The CDR3 runs to 17 residues. The germline gives CDR1 SGHAT, CDR2 FQNNGV. The germline V and J ends were trimmed by 0 bases and 7 bases, with 18 bases remaining between them. CDR3 in DNA: TGTGCCAGCAGCTTAGACCAGCTGGGGGCGGGTAGTGAAAAACTGTTTTTT. Translation gives CASSLDQLGAGSEKLFF.

This clonotype appeared a few times. The V gene is TRBV28, the J gene TRBJ2-7; no firm D call. There are 15 residues in the CDR3. Trimming shortened V by 7 bases and J by 5 bases, and 21 bases separated the two germline ends. The germline gives CDR1 MDHEN, CDR2 SYDVKM. This chain's CDR3 is CASTPRGAGYHEQYF. Here the CDR3 DNA reads TGTGCCAGCACCCCGCGAGGTGCCGGGTACCACGAGCAGTACTTC.

Only a few counts were recorded for this clonotype. DNA for the CDR3: TGTGCCACCAGGGGGGCAGGGAGCAATCAGCCCCAGCATTTT. Translation: CATRGAGSNQPQHF. The chain joins TRBV24-1 to TRBJ1-5, with D maybe TRBD1 (6 bases). Looked up from germline, CDR1 is KGHDR and CDR2 is SFDVKD. V dropped 7 bases and J dropped 1 base, with 10 bases sitting between them. This CDR3 comprises 14 residues.

This CDR3 is CASSAHFATNEKLFF. In DNA form, the CDR3 reads TGTGCCAGCAGTGCCCATTTTGCAACTAATGAAAAACTGTTTTTT. The chain links TRBV6-1 to TRBJ1-4; D is unresolved. The germline V and J ends were trimmed by 4 bases and 0 bases, with 9 bases remaining between them. There are 15 residues in the CDR3. Germline V gene data show CDR1 as MNHNS and CDR2 as SASEGT.

This clonotype was seen more than once but under ten times. The chain joins TRBV7-2 to TRBJ1-1, with D possibly being TRBD1 (5 bases). V was trimmed by 5 bases and J by 10 bases, leaving 14 bases between them. The CDR3 contains 12 residues. In germline, CDR1 is SGHTA, CDR2 FQGNSA. The CDR3 DNA follows: TGTGCCAGCAGCCCGCCGACAGTCCCAGCTTTCTTT. Its translation: CASSPPTVPAFF. Complete variable domain (other parts from reference TRBV7-2 and TRBJ1-1): GAGVSQSPSNKVTEKGKDVELRCDPISGHTALYWYRQSLGQGLEFLIYFQGNSAPDKSGLPSDRFSAERTGGSVSTLTIQRTQQEDSAVYLCASSPPTVPAFFGQGTRLTVV.

This clonotype turned up a few times. The CDR3, as DNA: TGTGCCAGCAGCTCGGCAAGAGGGTACACTGAAGCTTTCTTT. This encodes CASSSARGYTEAFF. The gene calls are TRBV5-8 and TRBJ1-1; D not resolved. In germline, CDR1 is SGHTS, CDR2 YDEGEE. Deletions cut 3 bases from V and 3 bases from J, with 12 bases between. The CDR3 is made up of 14 amino acids.

This clonotype was counted between two and nine times. This chain uses TRBV27 with TRBJ2-6, with D maybe TRBD1 (5 bases). Trimming stripped 6 bases from V and 1 base from J, with 10 bases between. CDR3 length equals 15 residues. The germline V gene encodes CDR1 MNHEY and CDR2 SMNVEV (reference sequence). Here the CDR3 reads CASSLQVSGANVLTF. DNA of the CDR3: TGTGCCAGCAGCTTACAGGTGTCTGGGGCCAACGTCCTGACTTTC.

The chain couples TRBV27 to TRBJ2-3; 10 nucleotides align to TRBD2. CDR1 and CDR2 (germline): MNHEY, SMNVEV (reference sequence). This CDR3 is built from 13 residues. V gave up 6 bases and J gave up 5 bases; unmatched junction bases: 2. The CDR3 loop reads CASRGLAEDTQYF. The CDR3 DNA reads as TGTGCCAGCAGAGGACTAGCGGAAGATACGCAGTATTTT.

The table lists this clonotype with a few counts. This chain joins TRBV29-1 and TRBJ1-1; D is unclear. Germline V CDR1 and CDR2: SQVTM, ANQGSEA. The germline V and J ends were trimmed by 2 bases and 6 bases, with 7 bases remaining between them. This CDR3 region has 11 residues. The CDR3 sequence is CSVESPAEAFF. The CDR3 DNA reads as TGCAGCGTTGAATCACCAGCTGAAGCTTTCTTT. The variable domain in full, completed from reference TRBV29-1 and TRBJ1-1, reads SAVISQKPSRDICQRGTSLTIQCQVDSQVTMMFWYRQQPGQSLTLIATANQGSEATYESGFVIDKFPISRPNLTFSTLTVSNMSPEDSSIYLCSVESPAEAFFGQGTRLTVV.